Listed here are 15 T cell receptor beta chains from one sample, sequenced in a study of identical twins. TCRdb re-derived calls from the 5' RACE reads in MiXCR, one entry per CDR3 protein. The sample comprises some 630,000 distinct CDR3 sequences, about 7% of which are singletons, and 1.6% rests with the top ten. These sequences were also reported in another study, on yellow fever vaccine responses in identical twins.

The sample taken for sequencing was PBMCs. The receptors originated from a woman in her late teens or twenties in good health.

This clonotype was found a few times. The gene calls are TRBV12-3 or TRBV12-4 and TRBJ2-3, with D perhaps matching TRBD1 (5 bases). The CDR3 sequence is 16 residues long. With 6 bases removed from V and 0 bases from J, the gap between germline ends came to 16 bases. CDR3 DNA: TGTGCCAGCAGCCATGACAGAGAAAAAAGCACAGATACGCAGTATTTT. Translation: CASSHDREKSTDTQYF.

This clonotype was seen only a few times. V gene TRBV12-3 or TRBV12-4 combines with J gene TRBJ2-3; 14 bases line up with TRBD2. Trimming took 6 bases from V and 6 from J; bases not matched to a gene: 5. This CDR3 region has 15 residues. CDR3 nucleotides: TGTGCCAGCAGAACGGGACTAGCGGGAGTGGATACGCAGTATTTT. Translation: CASRTGLAGVDTQYF.

This clonotype has a handful of counts. The rearrangement links TRBV24-1 to TRBJ2-2; no clear D gene. The CDR3 is made up of 16 amino acids. V was shortened by 0 bases and J by 3 bases, with 10 bases between the two germline ends. CDR1 is KGHDR, CDR2 SFDVKD, per germline. This chain's CDR3 is CATSDLMTDYTGELFF. In DNA, the CDR3 is TGTGCCACCAGTGATTTGATGACTGACTACACCGGGGAGCTGTTTTTT.

The rearrangement links TRBV20-1 to TRBJ2-3; D unresolved. CDR1 is DFQATT and CDR2 is SNEGSKA in the germline V gene (reference sequence). The ends were cut back, 1 base at V and 2 bases at J, with 10 bases in the middle. This CDR3 region has 14 residues. The CDR3 nucleotides read TGCAGTGCTAGAGCTATGTCCACCACAGATACGCAGTATTTT. It encodes CSARAMSTTDTQYF.

This clonotype has a handful of counts. The gene calls are TRBV7-9 and TRBJ2-2; D is perhaps TRBD1 or TRBD2 (6 bases each). The germline V gene has CDR1 SEHNR and CDR2 FQNEAQ (reference sequence). CDR3 length equals 16 residues. V was clipped by 5 bases and J by 0 bases, with 13 bases between them. The CDR3 region has the DNA TGTGCCAGCAGCCGAATTCGGGGGCCGAACACCGGGGAGCTGTTTTTT. This sequence encodes CASSRIRGPNTGELFF. Variable domain in full (rest from reference TRBV7-9 and TRBJ2-2): DTGVSQNPRHKITKRGQNVTFRCDPISEHNRLYWYRQTLGQGPEFLTYFQNEAQLEKSRLLSDRFSAERPKGSFSTLEIQRTEQGDSAMYLCASSRIRGPNTGELFFGEGSRLTVL.

This clonotype occurred many times. The chain joins TRBV5-1 to TRBJ2-3, with TRBD2 matching over 8 bases. This CDR3 region has 15 residues. V lost 3 bases, J lost 3 bases, and 6 bases stayed unmatched. Germline V lookup: CDR1 SGHRS, CDR2 YFSETQ. For the CDR3, the DNA is TGCGCCAGCAGCTCCGGGACTAGTGGGACAGATACGCAGTATTTT. This codes for CASSSGTSGTDTQYF.

The gene calls are TRBV29-1 and TRBJ1-1; possible D gene TRBD1, 5 bases. Trimming took 4 bases from V and 3 from J, leaving 12 bases between them. Germline loops: CDR1 SQVTM, CDR2 ANQGSEA. The CDR3 runs 13 residues. In nucleotides, the CDR3 is TGCAGCGTTGTGGTGCAGGGTTACACTGAAGCTTTCTTT. Protein product: CSVVVQGYTEAFF.

The chain joins TRBV6-1 to TRBJ1-1, with 8 bases fitting TRBD1. Germline V gene sequence: CDR1 MNHNS, CDR2 SASEGT. The V gene end was trimmed by 6 bases and the J gene end by 1 base; junction bases not matched to a gene: 7. This CDR3 region has 15 residues. The CDR3 here is CASRREQGGNTEAFF. The CDR3 nucleotides are TGTGCCAGCAGACGTGAACAGGGGGGGAACACTGAAGCTTTCTTT.

The V and J genes are TRBV7-8 and TRBJ2-1; 10 bases are shared with TRBD2. V was pared by 8 bases and J by 8 bases, with 12 bases of the junction left unmatched. The length of the CDR3 is 15 residues. The V gene's germline CDR1 is SGHVS and CDR2 FQNEAQ. CDR3: CASCLLAGNRYEQFF. Written as DNA, the CDR3 is TGTGCCAGCTGCCTACTAGCGGGAAATCGTTATGAGCAGTTCTTC.

The chain couples TRBV25-1 to TRBJ2-1; D perhaps matches TRBD2 (5 bases). The ends were cut back, 6 bases at V and 9 bases at J, with 12 bases in the middle. The length of the CDR3 is 12 residues. Germline V lookup: CDR1 MGHDK, CDR2 SYGVNS. The CDR3 reads CASRRELGEQFF. DNA of the CDR3: TGTGCCAGCAGGAGGGAACTCGGTGAGCAGTTCTTC.

The CDR3 spells CASSPPPPYEQYF. As DNA, the CDR3 is TGTGCCAGCAGCCCACCGCCCCCCTACGAGCAGTACTTC. The chain combines TRBV14 with TRBJ2-7, with D unresolved. CDR3 length: 13 residues. CDR1 SGHDN and CDR2 FVKESK come from the germline V gene. Deletions cut 4 bases from V and 2 bases from J, with 9 bases between.

This clonotype has at least ten counts. The gene calls are TRBV29-1 and TRBJ2-2; no clear D. V gave up 2 bases and J gave up 3 bases, with 4 bases separating them. Germline loops: CDR1 SQVTM, CDR2 ANQGSEA. This CDR3 is built from 12 residues. In nucleotides, the CDR3 is TGCAGCGTTGAATTCCACACCGGGGAGCTGTTTTTT. Residues: CSVEFHTGELFF.

This clonotype was recorded at least ten times. The chain carries TRBV28 and TRBJ2-1; TRBD2 agrees at 12 bases. Trimming cost V 0 bases and J 10 bases; bases outside gene matches: 7. Germline values: CDR1 MDHEN, CDR2 SYDVKM. The CDR3 has 16 amino acids. Here the CDR3 DNA reads TGTGCCAGCAGTTTATGGCTAGCGGGGGGGCCTCGAGAGCAGTTCTTC. Protein product: CASSLWLAGGPREQFF.

The chain links TRBV6-1 to TRBJ1-2; 9 bases map to TRBD1. The CDR3 is 14 residues long. Looked up from germline, CDR1 is MNHNS and CDR2 is SASEGT. With 8 bases clipped from V and 3 bases from J, the junction kept 7 bases outside the gene matches. In DNA form, the CDR3 reads TGTGCCAGCGGCCTTAGGACAGGGGACTATGGCTACACCTTC. It specifies CASGLRTGDYGYTF.

The rearrangement links TRBV20-1 to TRBJ1-1, with 8 bases matching TRBD1. The CDR3 consists of 14 residues. With V trimmed by 3 bases and J by 0 bases, 3 bases remained unmatched. The germline V gene encodes CDR1 DFQATT and CDR2 SNEGSKA (reference sequence). The CDR3 bases are TGCAGTGCTAGGGAGGACAGGGTGAACACTGAAGCTTTCTTT. It is translated as CSAREDRVNTEAFF.